This is a list of T cell receptor beta chains from one sample in a study of OX40 agonist ivuxolimab in advanced cancers. TCRdb's table, derived via immunoSEQ multiplex PCR, lists solely in-frame clones and lacks some. The sample has tens of thousands of clones, roughly four fifths seen once. The material was CD4+ or CD8+ T cells sorted from blood, obtained in a trial of the OX40 agonist ivuxolimab. The receptor source for this set is an adult with an advanced solid tumor such as melanoma, head and neck, liver or kidney cancer. Both conserved end residues are part of each CDR3. Each record gives: clone size, J gene, D gene, V gene, CDR3 protein, CDR3 DNA. A D gene is named only where the DNA matches it firmly. Clone size appears in some rows only: once, few, many, or a class for an expanded clone.

abundance: -; j_gene: TRBJ2-7; d_gene: -; v_gene: TRBV7-2; CDR3aa: CASSQESARNEQYF; CDR3nt: TGTGCCAGCAGTCAGGAGTCAGCGAGAAACGAGCAGTACTTC
abundance: -; j_gene: TRBJ1-1; d_gene: -; v_gene: TRBV7-9; CDR3aa: CASSLGVGLGTEAFF; CDR3nt: TGTGCCAGCAGCTTAGGGGTGGGACTGGGGACTGAAGCTTTCTTT
abundance: -; j_gene: TRBJ2-5; d_gene: -; v_gene: TRBV7-2; CDR3aa: CASSQVGSGKTQYF; CDR3nt: TGTGCCAGCAGCCAAGTCGGGAGCGGAAAGACCCAGTACTTC
abundance: -; j_gene: TRBJ1-1; d_gene: -; v_gene: TRBV2; CDR3aa: CASKPDLNTEAFF; CDR3nt: TGTGCCAGCAAACCGGATTTGAACACTGAAGCTTTCTTT
abundance: -; j_gene: TRBJ2-3; d_gene: TRBD2; v_gene: TRBV6-1; CDR3aa: CASRGRGVSTDTQYF; CDR3nt: TGTGCCAGCAGGGGACGGGGGGTTAGCACAGATACGCAGTATTTT
abundance: -; j_gene: TRBJ2-3; d_gene: TRBD1; v_gene: TRBV7-9; CDR3aa: CASSPPGTDTDTQYF; CDR3nt: TGTGCCAGCAGCCCCCCCGGGACAGACACAGATACGCAGTATTTT
abundance: -; j_gene: TRBJ2-1; d_gene: -; v_gene: TRBV7-9; CDR3aa: CASSPQLVGTNEQFF; CDR3nt: TGTGCCAGCAGCCCGCAGTTAGTTGGGACAAATGAGCAGTTCTTC
abundance: -; j_gene: TRBJ2-7; d_gene: -; v_gene: TRBV13; CDR3aa: CASSLVSRFKGEYEQYF; CDR3nt: TGTGCCAGCAGCTTAGTTTCTCGTTTTAAGGGGGAATACGAGCAGTACTTC
abundance: few; j_gene: TRBJ1-2; d_gene: TRBD1; v_gene: TRBV5-4; CDR3aa: CASSLGTGEGYGYTF; CDR3nt: TGTGCCAGCAGCTTGGGGACAGGGGAAGGCTATGGCTACACCTTC
abundance: few; j_gene: TRBJ2-7; d_gene: -; v_gene: TRBV10-2; CDR3aa: CASTGLPLYEQYF; CDR3nt: TGCGCCAGCACGGGACTCCCCCTGTACGAGCAGTACTTC
abundance: -; j_gene: TRBJ2-2; d_gene: TRBD1; v_gene: TRBV27; CDR3aa: CASSFQGARAGELFF; CDR3nt: TGTGCCAGCAGTTTCCAGGGGGCGCGAGCCGGGGAGCTGTTTTTT
abundance: -; j_gene: TRBJ2-5; d_gene: -; v_gene: TRBV11-2; CDR3aa: CASSSVVGETQYF; CDR3nt: TGTGCCAGCAGCTCAGTAGTGGGGGAGACCCAGTACTTC
abundance: -; j_gene: TRBJ2-3; d_gene: TRBD2; v_gene: TRBV28; CDR3aa: CASTYGGGTIDTQYF; CDR3nt: TGTGCCAGCACGTACGGCGGGGGGACAATAGATACGCAGTATTTT
abundance: few; j_gene: TRBJ1-1; d_gene: -; v_gene: TRBV27; CDR3aa: CASAFYPVTVGAFF; CDR3nt: TGTGCCAGCGCGTTTTACCCTGTGACAGTTGGAGCTTTCTTT
abundance: once; j_gene: TRBJ2-5; d_gene: -; v_gene: TRBV11-1; CDR3aa: CASSRQGSGETQYF; CDR3nt: TGTGCCAGCAGCCGCCAGGGTTCCGGGGAGACCCAGTACTTC
abundance: -; j_gene: TRBJ1-2; d_gene: -; v_gene: TRBV18; CDR3aa: CASSRREGIDINYGYTF; CDR3nt: TGTGCCAGCTCACGACGGGAAGGGATCGACATTAACTATGGCTACACCTTC
abundance: once; j_gene: TRBJ1-2; d_gene: -; v_gene: TRBV19; CDR3aa: CASRPTPTGPGDRYTF; CDR3nt: TGTGCCAGTAGGCCCACCCCCACAGGGCCCGGGGATCGCTACACCTTC
abundance: -; j_gene: TRBJ1-1; d_gene: -; v_gene: TRBV5-4; CDR3aa: CASSFRVGTNTEAFF; CDR3nt: TGTGCCAGCAGCTTCAGGGTGGGAACGAACACTGAAGCTTTCTTT
abundance: -; j_gene: TRBJ1-1; d_gene: TRBD1; v_gene: TRBV5-1; CDR3aa: CASSWQTGGPEAFF; CDR3nt: TGCGCCAGCAGCTGGCAGACAGGGGGCCCTGAAGCTTTCTTT
abundance: -; j_gene: TRBJ2-3; d_gene: TRBD1; v_gene: TRBV7-8; CDR3aa: CASSLWTTGADTQYF; CDR3nt: TGTGCCAGCAGCTTATGGACCACAGGGGCAGATACGCAGTATTTT
abundance: few; j_gene: TRBJ2-4; d_gene: -; v_gene: TRBV19; CDR3aa: CASSTGTSPLVAKNIQYF; CDR3nt: TGTGCCAGTAGTACGGGGACATCCCCGCTTGTAGCCAAAAACATTCAGTACTTC
abundance: -; j_gene: TRBJ2-7; d_gene: TRBD2; v_gene: TRBV28; CDR3aa: CASSQPGLAGGTYEQYF; CDR3nt: TGTGCCAGCAGTCAACCGGGACTAGCGGGAGGTACCTACGAGCAGTACTTC
abundance: -; j_gene: TRBJ1-5; d_gene: -; v_gene: TRBV2; CDR3aa: CASRRQNQPQHF; CDR3nt: TGTGCCAGCAGAAGACAGAATCAGCCCCAGCATTTT
abundance: few; j_gene: TRBJ2-5; d_gene: -; v_gene: TRBV11-2; CDR3aa: CASSLWREETQYF; CDR3nt: TGTGCCAGCAGCTTGTGGAGGGAGGAGACCCAGTACTTC
abundance: -; j_gene: TRBJ2-1; d_gene: TRBD1; v_gene: TRBV7-9; CDR3aa: CASSQTGAEYNEQFF; CDR3nt: TGTGCCAGCAGCCAGACAGGGGCAGAGTACAATGAGCAGTTCTTC
abundance: once; j_gene: TRBJ1-1; d_gene: -; v_gene: TRBV19; CDR3aa: CASTAVSAGDTEAFF; CDR3nt: TGTGCCAGTACCGCGGTCTCGGCAGGGGACACTGAAGCTTTCTTT